The 2 T cell receptor beta chains below were found in one sample sequenced in a study of tumor-infiltrating lymphocytes in localized non-small cell lung cancer. Libraries were prepared by immunoSEQ multiplex PCR; TCRdb keeps only in-frame clonotypes and omits some of them. The sample comprises fewer than 4,000 clones, 55% to 80% of which are singletons, and about 16% rests with the top ten. Material: uninvolved lung tissue not adjacent to the tumor. These receptors were collected from a human donor with non-small cell lung cancer.

Notes on this clone: This probably arose from a read error, given a far larger clone one base away. This sequence joins TRBV4-2 and TRBJ2-7; possible D gene TRBD2, 6 bases. Germline V lookup: CDR1 LGHNA, CDR2 YNFKEQ. This CDR3 region has 14 residues. Trimming took off 1 base at V and 3 bases at J, with 10 bases between the two ends. The CDR3 DNA follows: TGTGCCAGCAGCCAAGCGTGGCGGGGCTACGAGCAGTACTTC. Amino acid sequence: CASSQAWRGYEQYF.

The CDR3 spells CATSRDLQGSQPQHF. The CDR3 nucleotides are TGTGCCACCAGCAGAGATTTGCAGGGATCGCAGCCCCAGCATTTT. The rearrangement uses TRBV15 and TRBJ1-5; D perhaps matches TRBD1 (5 bases). Germline V gives CDR1 LNHNV, CDR2 YYDKDF (reference sequence). The V end lost 0 bases, the J end lost 7 bases, and 13 bases lay between the germline ends. This CDR3 region has 15 residues.